What follows are 17 T cell receptor beta chains derived from one specimen sequenced in a study of blood T cell repertoires in COVID-19. Sequenced by immunoSEQ multiplex PCR; TCRdb stores in-frame clones only, minus some. This sample has 180,000 or so clones; about 82% occur once, and the top ten carry about 5.6%. The specimen sequenced was PBMCs or T cells enriched from blood (not recorded which). The receptors were gathered from a man aged 40-49 years with acute COVID-19.

This chain connects TRBV7-2 to TRBJ1-1; tentative D call: TRBD1 (5 bases). The CDR3 sequence is 14 residues long. Germline V gene sequence: CDR1 SGHTA, CDR2 FQGNSA. V was shortened by 0 bases and J by 4 bases, with 9 bases between the two germline ends. DNA for the CDR3: TGTGCCAGCAGCTTAGCGCTGGGGCGCACTGAAGCTTTCTTT. Residues: CASSLALGRTEAFF. The complete variable domain, with remaining parts taken from reference TRBV7-2 and TRBJ1-1, reads GAGVSQSPSNKVTEKGKDVELRCDPISGHTALYWYRQSLGQGLEFLIYFQGNSAPDKSGLPSDRFSAERTGGSVSTLTIQRTQQEDSAVYLCASSLALGRTEAFFGQGTRLTVV.

The rearrangement joins TRBV2 to TRBJ1-1; maybe TRBD1 (5 bases). Germline V gene sequence: CDR1 SNHLY, CDR2 FYNNEI. CDR3 length equals 14 residues. V lost 9 bases to trimming and J lost 4 bases, with 18 bases between them. The CDR3 sequence: CASGLTALGTEAFF. Written as DNA, the CDR3 is TGTGCCAGTGGTTTGACAGCCCTAGGCACTGAAGCTTTCTTT.

J is TRBJ2-5 and V is TRBV12-3 or TRBV12-4, with D unclear. This CDR3 comprises 11 residues. With 5 bases removed from V and 5 bases from J, the gap between germline ends came to 6 bases. The CDR3 spells CASSLRETQYF. CDR3 in DNA: TGTGCCAGCAGTCTTCGGGAGACCCAGTACTTC.

In its sample, this clone was seen once. J is TRBJ2-1 and V is TRBV7-6; 9 nucleotides line up with TRBD1. Germline V gene data show CDR1 as SGHVS and CDR2 as FNYEAQ. The J segment lost 4 bases and the V segment lost 5 bases, leaving 9 bases of the junction unmatched. The CDR3 covers 16 residues. CDR3 sequence: CASSARDRDGYNEQFF. CDR3 nucleotide sequence: TGTGCCAGCAGCGCCCGGGACAGGGATGGTTACAATGAGCAGTTCTTC.

V usage is TRBV28 and J usage is TRBJ2-7; the D is unclear. CDR3 length equals 12 residues. The germline V and J ends were trimmed by 3 bases and 7 bases, with 10 bases remaining between them. Germline CDR1 reads MDHEN; CDR2 reads SYDVKM. For the CDR3, the DNA is TGTGCCAGCAGTTTGGGCAATTGGGAGCAGTACTTC. Protein sequence: CASSLGNWEQYF. Drawing the rest from reference TRBV28 and TRBJ2-7, the complete variable domain is DVKVTQSSRYLVKRTGEKVFLECVQDMDHENMFWYRQDPGLGLRLIYFSYDVKMKEKGDIPEGYSVSREKKERFSLILESASTNQTSMYLCASSLGNWEQYFGPGTRLTVT.

This clone was seen only a few times. The chain has TRBV2 and TRBJ2-3; 11 positions match TRBD2. The CDR3 is 16 residues long. After removal of 6 bases from V and 2 bases from J, the junction contained 7 bases not matched to a gene. Germline V CDR1 and CDR2: SNHLY, FYNNEI. The CDR3 sequence is CASRLAGGSYTDTQYF. The CDR3 DNA reads TGTGCCAGCAGGCTAGCGGGAGGATCCTACACAGATACGCAGTATTTT.

This clone was picked up a small number of times. CDR3 protein: CASSIGQLTGELFF. In DNA, the CDR3 is TGTGCCAGCAGCATTGGACAGTTAACCGGGGAGCTGTTTTTT. The V gene is TRBV7-9, the J gene TRBJ2-2, with a tentative D call TRBD1 (6 bases). In germline, CDR1 is SEHNR, CDR2 FQNEAQ (reference sequence). The germline V and J ends were trimmed by 5 bases and 5 bases, with 12 bases remaining between them. The CDR3 is 14 residues long.

The chain has TRBV5-1 and TRBJ2-7, with a weak D call TRBD2 (7 bases). The CDR3 length is 15 residues. The V gene lost 4 bases and the J gene lost 2 bases, with 16 bases spanning the gap. Germline loops: CDR1 SGHRS, CDR2 YFSETQ. Written as DNA, the CDR3 is TGCGCCAGCAGCCCCGGTGCGGGGGCAGCCTACGAGCAGTACTTC. Its protein product is CASSPGAGAAYEQYF.

The chain combines TRBV2 with TRBJ1-2; TRBD1 matches at 8 bases. Germline CDR1 and CDR2: SNHLY and FYNNEI. The V and J ends lost 2 bases and 4 bases, in that order; junction bases with no gene match: 6. The CDR3 length is 15 residues. As DNA, the CDR3 is TGTGCCAGCAGTGAACAGACCGACAGGGGCTATGGCTACACCTTC. Protein product: CASSEQTDRGYGYTF.

The rearrangement uses TRBV3-1 (or the pseudogene TRBV3-2) and TRBJ2-3; TRBD1 agrees at 9 bases. Germline V CDR1 and CDR2: LGHDT, YNNKEL (reference sequence). Losses at the gene ends were 4 bases for V and 6 bases for J; bases not matched to a gene: 8. The length of the CDR3 is 15 residues. The CDR3 loop reads CASSRRTGDGDTQYF. The CDR3 DNA is TGTGCCAGCAGCCGCAGGACAGGGGACGGGGATACGCAGTATTTT.

The chain uses TRBV20-1 and TRBJ1-2, with unresolved D. Trimming left V 5 bases short and J 8 bases short, with 9 bases between. Germline assignment: CDR1 DFQATT and CDR2 SNEGSKA (reference sequence). This CDR3 comprises 10 residues. CDR3 in amino acids: CSAGPGGYTF. The CDR3 nucleotides read TGCAGTGCTGGCCCGGGGGGCTACACCTTC.

V gene TRBV5-1 combines with J gene TRBJ1-5, with D possibly TRBD1 on 6 matching bases. The germline V gene encodes CDR1 SGHRS and CDR2 YFSETQ. This CDR3 comprises 14 residues. V gave up 0 bases and J gave up 7 bases, with 11 bases separating them. The CDR3 region is CASSLEPQGQPQHF. In DNA form, the CDR3 reads TGCGCCAGCAGCTTGGAACCGCAGGGGCAGCCCCAGCATTTT.

The chain uses TRBV6-6 and TRBJ2-3; TRBD1 aligns across 7 bases. Germline V lookup: CDR1 MNHNY, CDR2 SVGAGI (reference sequence). The CDR3 is made up of 16 amino acids. V lost 3 bases to trimming and J lost 5 bases; unmatched junction nucleotides: 11. CDR3 protein: CASSYPDRVGGDTQYF. DNA of the CDR3: TGTGCCAGCAGTTATCCCGACAGGGTGGGTGGAGATACGCAGTATTTT.

The chain uses TRBV7-2 and TRBJ2-7, with a tentative D call TRBD1 (6 bases). CDR1 is SGHTA and CDR2 is FQGNSA in the germline V gene. V dropped 6 bases and J dropped 0 bases, with 12 bases sitting between them. CDR3 size: 14 residues. CDR3: CASRGAGSSYEQYF. The CDR3 DNA reads as TGTGCCAGCAGGGGGGCAGGAAGCTCCTACGAGCAGTACTTC.

The chain's CDR3 is CASSPGFNEQFF. The DNA for the CDR3 is TGTGCCAGCAGCCCAGGGTTCAATGAGCAGTTCTTC. J is TRBJ2-1 and V is TRBV11-2; TRBD1 is a possible D gene (5 bases). The V gene lost 5 bases and the J gene lost 6 bases, with 8 bases spanning the gap. The CDR3 covers 12 residues. CDR1 is SGHAT and CDR2 is FQNNGV in the germline V gene.

The chain has TRBV4-2 and TRBJ1-5; D unclear. CDR1 is LGHNA and CDR2 is YNFKEQ in the germline V gene. V shed 4 bases and J shed 5 bases, with 15 bases lying between them. CDR3 size: 15 residues. The CDR3: CASSPSGQADQPQHF. The CDR3 coding sequence is TGTGCCAGCAGCCCCTCTGGGCAGGCCGATCAGCCCCAGCATTTT.

The chain employs TRBV5-1 and TRBJ1-3; 7 bases fit TRBD1. Looked up from germline, CDR1 is SGHRS and CDR2 is YFSETQ. CDR3 length: 14 residues. V lost 4 bases, J lost 6 bases, and 7 bases stayed unmatched. The DNA of the CDR3 is TGCGCCAGCAGCGGCCCGGGACAGAAAAACACCATATATTTT. Translation: CASSGPGQKNTIYF. Looking up the rest from reference TRBV5-1 and TRBJ1-3 gives the full variable domain: KAGVTQTPRYLIKTRGQQVTLSCSPISGHRSVSWYQQTPGQGLQFLFEYFSETQRNKGNFPGRFSGRQFSNSRSEMNVSTLELGDSALYLCASSGPGQKNTIYFGEGSWLTVV.